Detailed here is one T cell receptor (beta chain). What it binds is unknown. Libraries were prepared by immunoSEQ multiplex PCR; TCRdb keeps only in-frame clonotypes and omits some of them. The top ten hold about 14% of the sample, which has 95,000 to 150,000 clones, approximately 92% seen once. The record originates from a study of T cell responses to AZD1222 COVID-19 vaccine. Study-wide results and limits: Recipients of two AZD1222 doses showed rising Spike-specific TCR breadth and depth. CD4 TCRs associated with vaccination spanned spike, dominating at 160-218 and 743-854.

The ends were cut back, 2 bases at V and 2 bases at J, with 15 bases in the middle. Germline V CDR1 and CDR2: SGDLS, YYNGEE. This CDR3 is 16 amino acids long. The rearrangement joins TRBV9 to TRBJ2-3; D tentatively reads TRBD1 or TRBD2 (6 bases each). Specimen: peripheral blood, collected on day 0 of AZD1222 vaccination. The TCR was taken from an adult in good health. The CDR3 loop is CASSVLGGQITDTQYF. The CDR3 region has the DNA TGTGCCAGCAGCGTGCTGGGGGGACAAATCACAGATACGCAGTATTTT.